A single sample is the source of the 20 T cell receptor beta chains below, sequenced in a study of blood T cells in healthy people across ages. The second PCR ran roughly 6 to 11 cycles with a sample-barcoded 5' primer and J-beta primers. In TCRdb, the 5' RACE reads were re-called with MiXCR into one record per CDR3 protein. The sample holds 1.5 million or so distinct CDR3 sequences, roughly two fifths seen once. Specimen: blood. The source of these receptors is a woman under 30 in good health.

The CDR3 DNA is TGTGCCAGCAGCAGTAAAAGGGGGCTATATCTCACAGATACGCAGTATTTT. This codes for CASSSKRGLYLTDTQYF. The genes are TRBV21-1 and TRBJ2-3; the listed D gene, TRBD1, was not tested against the DNA. TRBV21-1 represents a pseudogene. This CDR3 has 17 residues.

This sequence joins TRBV9 and TRBJ1-2; D perhaps matches TRBD1 (5 bases). The ends were cut back, 0 bases at V and 4 bases at J, with 7 bases in the middle. The CDR3 has 13 residues. Germline CDR1 is SGDLS and CDR2 is YYNGEE. The CDR3 spells CASSVEDSYGYTF. In DNA form, the CDR3 reads TGTGCCAGCAGCGTAGAAGACAGCTATGGCTACACCTTC.

Only a few counts were recorded for this clonotype. The chain has TRBV29-1 and TRBJ2-7, with D possibly TRBD1 on 6 matching bases. The CDR3 extends over 12 amino acids. V dropped 5 bases and J dropped 3 bases, with 11 bases sitting between them. CDR1 is SQVTM, CDR2 ANQGSEA, per germline. CDR3 residues: CSVNQGNYEQYF. The CDR3, as DNA: TGCAGCGTTAATCAGGGGAACTACGAGCAGTACTTC.

The gene calls are TRBV27 and TRBJ1-1, with D tentatively TRBD1 (5 bases). The length of the CDR3 is 16 residues. V lost 5 bases, J lost 3 bases, and 19 bases lay in between. Germline CDR1 reads MNHEY; CDR2 reads SMNVEV (reference sequence). The CDR3 nucleotides read TGTGCCAGCAGTCCCAAATTACGGGGGTCGGACACTGAAGCTTTCTTT. Its translation is CASSPKLRGSDTEAFF.

CDR3 sequence: CASSLSGGGISYEQYF. CDR3 coding DNA: TGTGCCAGCAGTTTGTCAGGGGGAGGTATCTCCTACGAGCAGTACTTC. The chain joins TRBV27 to TRBJ2-7; tentative D call: TRBD1 (7 bases). V was pared by 3 bases and J by 0 bases, with 15 bases between. The germline V gene has CDR1 MNHEY and CDR2 SMNVEV (reference sequence). The CDR3 length is 16 residues.

The rearrangement uses TRBV28 and TRBJ2-7, with D possibly TRBD2 on 6 matching bases. This CDR3 has 16 residues. From germline, CDR1 is MDHEN and CDR2 SYDVKM. Trimming took off 5 bases at V and 2 bases at J, with 19 bases between the two ends. The CDR3 protein is CASSPRVSGPPYEQYF. CDR3 coding DNA: TGTGCCAGCAGTCCGAGGGTTAGCGGCCCCCCCTACGAGCAGTACTTC.

V gene TRBV5-1 combines with J gene TRBJ1-1; TRBD1 matches at 7 bases. Germline V gene data show CDR1 as SGHRS and CDR2 as YFSETQ. This CDR3 is built from 13 residues. With V trimmed by 4 bases and J by 6 bases, 6 bases remained unmatched. CDR3 bases: TGCGCCAGCAGCCCGGGACAGCACGCTGAAGCTTTCTTT. Its protein is CASSPGQHAEAFF.

This clonotype has a handful of counts. This chain's CDR3 is CSVEFGFNYGYTF. DNA for the CDR3: TGCAGCGTTGAATTTGGGTTCAACTATGGCTACACCTTC. The V gene is TRBV29-1, the J gene TRBJ1-2; the D is unclear. The CDR3 totals 13 residues. Germline values: CDR1 SQVTM, CDR2 ANQGSEA. V lost 2 bases, J lost 2 bases, and 9 bases lay in between.

The chain combines TRBV7-9 with TRBJ2-1; 7 bases are shared with TRBD1. The last part of the DNA fits TRBJ2-7 better; the J call may be wrong. CDR3 length equals 14 residues. CDR1 SEHNR and CDR2 FQNEAQ come from the germline V gene (reference sequence). CDR3 DNA: TGTGCCAGCCCCGGGACAGACCCCTACAATGAGCAGTACTTC. Its translation: CASPGTDPYNEQYF.

Many counts were recorded for this clonotype. This chain uses TRBV7-2 with TRBJ2-3; 14 nucleotides agree with TRBD2. Germline CDR1 and CDR2: SGHTA and FQGNSA. The J segment lost 3 bases and the V segment lost 5 bases, leaving 4 bases of the junction unmatched. This CDR3 has 16 residues. The CDR3 reads CASSDGTSGSTDTQYF. The CDR3 nucleotides are TGTGCCAGCAGCGACGGGACTAGCGGGAGTACAGATACGCAGTATTTT.

A note on this clonotype: Germline is not matched at one junction end, which may reflect a read error. The chain recombines TRBV4-2 with TRBJ2-3; tentatively, D is TRBD1 (5 bases). Germline V gene data show CDR1 as LGHNA and CDR2 as YNFKEQ. The CDR3 has 13 residues. This CDR3 reads CASSQQDTDAQYF. The DNA for the CDR3 is TGTGCCAGCAGCCAACAGGACACAGATGCGCAGTATTTT.

This chain connects TRBV12-3 or TRBV12-4 to TRBJ2-7; no definite D call. The V gene lost 6 bases and the J gene lost 4 bases, with 10 bases spanning the gap. The CDR3 runs to 12 residues. CDR3 in amino acids: CASSTRRYEQYF. Written as DNA, the CDR3 is TGTGCCAGCAGCACCCGTAGGTACGAGCAGTACTTC.

To note about this clonotype: An end of the junction differs from the germline gene, which may be a read error. The chain recombines TRBV29-1 with TRBJ1-4; D not resolved. In germline, CDR1 is SQVTM, CDR2 ANQGSEA. This CDR3 contains 12 residues. CDR3 sequence (DNA): TGCAGCGTTGTCGGCAGAAATGGAAAACTGTTTTTT. This gives the protein CSVVGRNGKLFF.

This clonotype was detected many times. The chain recombines TRBV28 with TRBJ2-3; 7 nucleotides match TRBD2. J gave up 10 bases and V 6 bases, and 13 bases lay outside the gene matches. The germline V gene has CDR1 MDHEN and CDR2 SYDVKM. This CDR3 is built from 14 residues. This chain's CDR3 is CASSSSGARRSQYF. CDR3 sequence (DNA): TGTGCCAGCAGCTCGAGCGGGGCCCGGCGATCGCAGTATTTT.

J is TRBJ1-1 and V is TRBV7-9; no clear D gene. This CDR3 comprises 17 residues. Germline CDR1 and CDR2: SEHNR and FQNEAQ (reference sequence). Trimming pared 2 bases from V and 1 base from J, leaving 17 bases between. CDR3 amino acids: CASSLIGLSVENTEAFF. For the CDR3, the DNA is TGTGCCAGCAGCTTAATTGGCTTAAGCGTTGAGAACACTGAAGCTTTCTTT.

The chain carries TRBV27 and TRBJ2-1; 10 nucleotides agree with TRBD2. J was trimmed by 7 bases and V by 4 bases; bases with no gene match: 13. Germline V lookup: CDR1 MNHEY, CDR2 SMNVEV (reference sequence). The length of the CDR3 is 17 residues. The CDR3 sequence: CASSSIQREGLWNEQFF. DNA for the CDR3: TGTGCCAGCAGTTCCATTCAGCGGGAGGGCCTTTGGAATGAGCAGTTCTTC.

In its sample, this clonotype was seen once. V and J are TRBV7-9 and TRBJ2-5, with 7 bases lining up with TRBD2. Near its end, the DNA agrees better with TRBJ2-7, so the J call may be wrong. Germline CDR1 and CDR2: SEHNR and FQNEAQ (reference sequence). The CDR3 is 14 residues long. The CDR3: CASSPPGTNNEQYF. CDR3 coding DNA: TGTGCCAGCAGCCCGCCGGGGACTAATAACGAGCAGTACTTC.

The chain links TRBV11-2 to TRBJ1-2; 7 bases agree with TRBD1. Losses at the gene ends were 3 bases for V and 2 bases for J; bases not matched to a gene: 6. The CDR3 sequence is 15 residues long. The V gene's germline CDR1 is SGHAT and CDR2 FQNNGV. CDR3 DNA sequence: TGTGCCAGCAGCTTGGCAGGGGGGTTAAACTATGGCTACACCTTC. As protein: CASSLAGGLNYGYTF.

The CDR3 DNA reads TGCAGTGCCAACCGACTGACTAGCGGGAGTCAAGGGCAGTACTTC. Protein: CSANRLTSGSQGQYF. The J gene is TRBJ2-4, the V gene TRBV20-1; 12 bases line up with TRBD2. Germline CDR1 DFQATT, CDR2 SNEGSKA (reference sequence). This CDR3 spans 15 amino acids. J was trimmed by 13 bases and V by 6 bases; bases with no gene match: 16.

The chain uses TRBV10-3 and TRBJ2-7, with D possibly matching TRBD1 (9 bases). This CDR3 comprises 17 residues. Between the trimmed V and J ends, which lost 6 bases and 4 bases, there was a span of 25 bases. Germline values: CDR1 ENHRY, CDR2 SYGVKD. DNA of the CDR3: TGTGCCATCAGCCCCGGCGGGAGGACAGGGGTATTTTACGAGCAGTACTTC. Translating gives CAISPGGRTGVFYEQYF.